These 8 T cell receptor beta chains share one sample of origin, sequenced in a study of control samples from healthy donors and cancer patients. Sequenced by immunoSEQ multiplex PCR; TCRdb stores in-frame clones only, minus some. Counted here are about 160,000 clones, nearly 96% occurring once; the ten biggest clones make up 1%. The sample consisted of blood. These TCRs come from a woman aged 30 to 39 in good health.

The chain joins TRBV2 to TRBJ1-5; the D gene is possibly TRBD1 (6 bases). Trimming took 5 bases from V and 0 from J, leaving 8 bases between them. The germline gives CDR1 SNHLY, CDR2 FYNNEI. The CDR3 runs 14 residues. CDR3 protein: CASSRGHSNQPQHF. CDR3 coding DNA: TGTGCCAGCAGTAGGGGACATAGCAATCAGCCCCAGCATTTT. Drawing the rest from reference TRBV2 and TRBJ1-5, the complete variable domain is EPEVTQTPSHQVTQMGQEVILRCVPISNHLYFYWYRQILGQKVEFLVSFYNNEISEKSEIFDDQFSVERPDGSNFTLKIRSTKLEDSAMYFCASSRGHSNQPQHFGDGTRLSIL.

The chain carries TRBV7-9 and TRBJ1-1; tentatively, D is TRBD1 (5 bases). The V gene's germline CDR1 is SEHNR and CDR2 FQNEAQ (reference sequence). There are 16 residues in the CDR3. V shed 5 bases and J shed 3 bases, with 19 bases lying between them. The CDR3 loop reads CASSPLGGAKDTEAFF. CDR3 DNA: TGTGCCAGCAGCCCCTTGGGTGGGGCGAAGGACACTGAAGCTTTCTTT.

The chain links TRBV2 to TRBJ1-3, with TRBD1 matching over 8 bases. Trimming removed 9 bases from V and 5 bases from J; junction bases left unmatched: 6. Per germline, CDR1 SNHLY and CDR2 FYNNEI. The CDR3 loop spans 13 amino acids. The CDR3 nucleotides read TGTGCCAGTCTCCAGGGGGCTAGAAACACCATATATTTT. This encodes CASLQGARNTIYF.

V and J are TRBV20-1 and TRBJ2-3; the D is unclear. CDR1 is DFQATT and CDR2 is SNEGSKA in the germline V gene (reference sequence). With 3 bases removed from V and 2 bases from J, the gap between germline ends came to 12 bases. There are 14 residues in the CDR3. The CDR3 spells CSASGVALTDTQYF. In nucleotides, the CDR3 is TGCAGTGCTAGTGGGGTCGCACTCACAGATACGCAGTATTTT.

V is TRBV11-2 and J is TRBJ1-1, with a tentative D call TRBD1 (5 bases). CDR1 is SGHAT, CDR2 FQNNGV, per germline. CDR3 size: 14 residues. Trimming stripped 0 bases from V and 8 bases from J, with 13 bases between. This chain's CDR3 is CASSLDRRTLEAFF. Written as DNA, the CDR3 is TGTGCCAGCAGCTTAGATCGCCGGACACTAGAAGCTTTCTTT.

The chain is built from TRBV6-5 and TRBJ1-2; a weak D match, TRBD1 (5 bases). V was trimmed by 6 bases and J by 0 bases, leaving 14 bases between them. CDR3 length equals 15 residues. Germline CDR1 reads MNHEY; CDR2 reads SVGAGI. This CDR3 is CASSFDSQANYGYTF. The CDR3 DNA follows: TGTGCCAGCAGCTTTGACAGTCAAGCTAACTATGGCTACACCTTC.

The rearrangement links TRBV6-5 to TRBJ2-1; no reliable D call. Trimming stripped 6 bases from V and 4 bases from J, with 10 bases between. This CDR3 spans 13 amino acids. CDR1 is MNHEY, CDR2 SVGAGI, per germline. The CDR3 protein is CASSTTTYNEQFF. The CDR3 coding sequence is TGTGCCAGCAGCACCACTACTTACAATGAGCAGTTCTTC.

The chain carries TRBV18 and TRBJ2-1; TRBD1 agrees at 10 bases. V lost 2 bases, J lost 4 bases, and 2 bases stayed unmatched. This CDR3 spans 15 amino acids. Looked up from germline, CDR1 is KGHSH and CDR2 is LQKENI. The CDR3 spells CASSPEGQGYNEQFF. Written as DNA, the CDR3 is TGTGCCAGCTCACCAGAGGGACAGGGGTACAATGAGCAGTTCTTC.